These T cell receptor beta chains were read from a single sample in a study of vaccination and CD4 T cells after COVID-19. TCRdb processed the PCR reads anew with MiXCR; each CDR3 protein has one entry. The data contain about 24,000 distinct CDR3 sequences, about 54% of them singletons. The specimen was CD4+ T cells from blood, collected before SARS-CoV-2 vaccination. The receptors were gathered from a human donor who had recovered from COVID-19. Each CDR3 is given with its conserved first and last residue. Each record gives: J gene, clone size, V gene, D gene, CDR3 protein, CDR3 DNA. D genes are given only for firm matches. Rows may omit the clone size; those that give it use once, few, many or a size class.

J: TRBJ2-5
size: few
V: TRBV7-8
D: TRBD2
CDR3: CASSLGFIGRASKTQYF
DNA: TGTGCCAGCAGCTTAGGCTTTATCGGGAGGGCCTCTAAGACCCAGTACTTC

J: TRBJ1-1
size: NA
V: TRBV20-1
D: NA
CDR3: CSARDLGVMNTEAFF
DNA: TGCAGTGCTAGAGATTTGGGGGTCATGAACACTGAAGCTTTCTTT

J: TRBJ1-2
size: once
V: TRBV6-5
D: NA
CDR3: CASSSLGRPESYGYTF
DNA: TGTGCCAGCAGTTCCCTTGGCCGTCCCGAATCCTATGGCTACACCTTC

J: TRBJ2-5
size: NA
V: TRBV28
D: NA
CDR3: CASRTLRVQETQYF
DNA: TGTGCCAGCAGAACTCTTAGGGTCCAAGAGACCCAGTACTTC

J: TRBJ1-1
size: NA
V: TRBV7-9
D: TRBD1
CDR3: CASSSTGVGNTEAFF
DNA: TGTGCCAGCAGCTCTACAGGGGTGGGGAACACTGAAGCTTTCTTT

J: TRBJ1-5
size: few
V: TRBV28
D: NA
CDR3: CASKGNQPQHF
DNA: TGTGCCAGCAAAGGAAATCAGCCCCAGCATTTT

J: TRBJ1-5
size: NA
V: TRBV2
D: TRBD1
CDR3: CASRGTGGQPQHF
DNA: TGTGCCAGCAGGGGGACAGGCGGCCAGCCCCAGCATTTT

J: TRBJ2-3
size: few
V: TRBV24-1
D: NA
CDR3: CATSDGATDTQYF
DNA: TGTGCCACCAGTGACGGGGCCACAGATACGCAGTATTTT

J: TRBJ1-1
size: NA
V: TRBV11-3
D: NA
CDR3: CASSSSDSHEAFF
DNA: TGTGCCAGCAGCTCATCGGACAGCCATGAAGCTTTCTTT

J: TRBJ1-2
size: NA
V: TRBV12-3/TRBV12-4
D: TRBD1
CDR3: CASSSTDRAAYGYTF
DNA: TGTGCCAGCAGTTCGACGGACAGGGCGGCCTATGGCTACACCTTC

J: TRBJ2-7
size: few
V: TRBV20-1
D: TRBD2
CDR3: CSARGAGELPYEQYF
DNA: TGCAGTGCTAGGGGAGCGGGAGAGCTTCCCTACGAGCAGTACTTC

J: TRBJ2-5
size: NA
V: TRBV19
D: TRBD2
CDR3: CASSRLAGSETQYF
DNA: TGTGCCAGTAGTAGACTAGCGGGAAGCGAGACCCAGTACTTC

J: TRBJ1-2
size: few
V: TRBV28
D: NA
CDR3: CASSLSGRTYGYTF
DNA: TGTGCCAGCAGTTTATCCGGCAGGACCTATGGCTACACCTTC

J: TRBJ1-5
size: NA
V: TRBV6-2/TRBV6-3
D: NA
CDR3: CASSYRKGNQPQHF
DNA: TGTGCCAGCAGTTACCGGAAGGGCAATCAGCCCCAGCATTTT

J: TRBJ2-5
size: NA
V: TRBV28
D: TRBD2
CDR3: CASSLGGLAGQETQYF
DNA: TGTGCCAGCAGTTTAGGGGGACTAGCGGGTCAAGAGACCCAGTACTTC

J: TRBJ2-1
size: NA
V: TRBV11-2
D: NA
CDR3: CASSLDLLWNNEQFF
DNA: TGTGCCAGCAGCTTAGATCTACTATGGAACAATGAGCAGTTCTTC

J: TRBJ2-5
size: NA
V: TRBV6-1
D: NA
CDR3: CASQGIEETQYF
DNA: TGTGCCAGCCAGGGAATCGAAGAGACCCAGTACTTC

J: TRBJ2-6
size: NA
V: TRBV5-4
D: TRBD1
CDR3: CASSFGQAPSGANVLTF
DNA: TGTGCCAGCAGCTTTGGACAGGCGCCCTCTGGGGCCAACGTCCTGACTTTC

J: TRBJ2-7
size: few
V: TRBV7-2
D: TRBD1
CDR3: CASSLVGQGDREQYF
DNA: TGTGCCAGCAGCTTAGTGGGACAGGGGGATCGCGAGCAGTACTTC

J: TRBJ1-5
size: NA
V: TRBV10-3
D: NA
CDR3: CAINGGDNSNQPQHF
DNA: TGTGCCATCAACGGTGGAGACAATAGCAATCAGCCCCAGCATTTT

J: TRBJ2-5
size: NA
V: TRBV7-2
D: TRBD1
CDR3: CASSSRQGRETQYF
DNA: TGTGCCAGCAGCTCACGACAGGGTAGGGAGACCCAGTACTTC

J: TRBJ1-1
size: NA
V: TRBV20-1
D: NA
CDR3: CSAPDSRRNTEAFF
DNA: TGCAGTGCTCCCGACTCAAGGCGCAACACTGAAGCTTTCTTT

J: TRBJ2-2
size: NA
V: TRBV9
D: TRBD2
CDR3: CASSDGGSHTGELFF
DNA: TGTGCCAGCAGCGACGGCGGGAGTCATACCGGGGAGCTGTTTTTT

J: TRBJ2-5
size: NA
V: TRBV2
D: TRBD1
CDR3: CASSDQRGQGGGTQYF
DNA: TGTGCCAGCAGTGATCAAAGGGGACAGGGGGGAGGGACCCAGTACTTC

J: TRBJ2-7
size: NA
V: TRBV20-1
D: TRBD1
CDR3: CSAITGTGLSYEQYF
DNA: TGCAGTGCGATCACCGGGACAGGCCTCTCCTACGAGCAGTACTTC

J: TRBJ1-1
size: few
V: TRBV7-9
D: NA
CDR3: CASSFETGSAEAFF
DNA: TGTGCCAGCAGCTTTGAAACAGGAAGTGCTGAAGCTTTCTTT

J: TRBJ2-1
size: few
V: TRBV21-1
D: NA
CDR3: CASSKCGRSNEQFF
DNA: TGTGCCAGCAGCAAATGCGGGAGATCTAATGAGCAGTTCTTC

J: TRBJ1-2
size: few
V: TRBV5-4
D: TRBD1
CDR3: CASSRQGSYGYTF
DNA: TGTGCCAGCAGCAGACAGGGTTCCTATGGCTACACCTTC

J: TRBJ1-2
size: NA
V: TRBV5-1
D: NA
CDR3: CASSLGQVYGYTF
DNA: TGCGCCAGCAGCTTGGGACAAGTCTATGGCTACACCTTC

J: TRBJ2-7
size: few
V: TRBV20-1
D: TRBD1
CDR3: CSAVWDSVSYEQYF
DNA: TGCAGTGCTGTATGGGACAGTGTTAGCTACGAGCAGTACTTC

J: TRBJ2-1
size: few
V: TRBV20-1
D: NA
CDR3: CSAREGARRGQFF
DNA: TGCAGTGCTAGAGAAGGAGCGAGACGCGGGCAGTTCTTC

J: TRBJ1-5
size: NA
V: TRBV6-2/TRBV6-3
D: NA
CDR3: CASSPGGGAGQPQHF
DNA: TGTGCCAGCAGCCCGGGGGGGGGCGCCGGCCAGCCCCAGCATTTT

J: TRBJ2-7
size: NA
V: TRBV4-1
D: NA
CDR3: CASSQDSSGAHYEQYF
DNA: TGCGCCAGCAGCCAAGATTCCAGCGGAGCCCACTACGAGCAGTACTTC

J: TRBJ2-3
size: once
V: TRBV7-9
D: TRBD2
CDR3: CASSLTRSGSWADTQYF
DNA: TGTGCCAGCAGCTTAACTCGGAGCGGGAGTTGGGCAGATACGCAGTATTTT

J: TRBJ2-2
size: once
V: TRBV6-1
D: NA
CDR3: CASNPRGNTGELFF
DNA: TGTGCCAGCAACCCGCGGGGGAACACCGGGGAGCTGTTTTTT

J: TRBJ2-3
size: NA
V: TRBV2
D: TRBD2
CDR3: CASSDWREGTDTQYF
DNA: TGTGCCAGCAGTGATTGGCGGGAGGGGACAGATACGCAGTATTTT

J: TRBJ2-7
size: few
V: TRBV7-8
D: TRBD1
CDR3: CASSYNRGVYEQYF
DNA: TGTGCCAGCAGCTACAACAGGGGGGTCTACGAGCAGTACTTC

J: TRBJ1-1
size: NA
V: TRBV2
D: NA
CDR3: CASSETRETEAFF
DNA: TGTGCCAGCAGTGAAACTCGGGAGACTGAAGCTTTCTTT

J: TRBJ1-5
size: few
V: TRBV19
D: NA
CDR3: CASSIGSEYQPQHF
DNA: TGTGCCAGTAGTATCGGGTCAGAATATCAGCCCCAGCATTTT

J: TRBJ2-7
size: NA
V: TRBV24-1
D: TRBD2
CDR3: CATGRAGEYEQYF
DNA: TGTGCCACCGGAAGAGCGGGAGAGTACGAGCAGTACTTC

J: TRBJ2-3
size: NA
V: TRBV20-1
D: NA
CDR3: CSARNGGDSTDTQYF
DNA: TGCAGTGCTAGGAACGGAGGGGATAGCACAGATACGCAGTATTTT

J: TRBJ2-5
size: NA
V: TRBV4-1
D: TRBD2
CDR3: CASSQVPGRGQETQYF
DNA: TGCGCCAGCAGCCAAGTCCCCGGGAGGGGCCAAGAGACCCAGTACTTC

J: TRBJ1-6
size: NA
V: TRBV4-2
D: NA
CDR3: CASSQEVPRPTGYNSPLHF
DNA: TGTGCCAGCAGCCAAGAAGTACCCAGGCCGACAGGCTATAATTCACCCCTCCACTTT

J: TRBJ2-1
size: NA
V: TRBV6-4
D: TRBD2
CDR3: CASSLSGSSYNEQFF
DNA: TGTGCCAGCAGTCTAAGCGGGAGCTCCTACAATGAGCAGTTCTTC

J: TRBJ1-5
size: few
V: TRBV20-1
D: NA
CDR3: CSADSGDQPQHF
DNA: TGCAGCGCCGACAGTGGAGATCAGCCCCAGCATTTT

J: TRBJ2-3
size: once
V: TRBV28
D: NA
CDR3: CASTDTTSTDTQYF
DNA: TGTGCCAGCACTGATACTACTAGCACAGATACGCAGTATTTT

J: TRBJ1-2
size: NA
V: TRBV6-9
D: NA
CDR3: CASSYHRSIFSPLWGYTF
DNA: TGTGCCAGCAGTTACCATAGATCGATTTTTTCCCCCCTGTGGGGCTACACCTTC

J: TRBJ1-2
size: few
V: TRBV20-1
D: NA
CDR3: CSARPEHFSNYGYTF
DNA: TGCAGTGCTAGACCAGAACACTTTTCTAACTATGGCTACACCTTC

J: TRBJ1-2
size: NA
V: TRBV30
D: NA
CDR3: CAWSVRANYGYTF
DNA: TGTGCCTGGAGTGTACGAGCTAACTATGGCTACACCTTC

J: TRBJ1-6
size: few
V: TRBV28
D: NA
CDR3: CASSLGQRDNSPLHF
DNA: TGTGCCAGCAGTTTGGGGCAGCGGGACAATTCACCCCTCCACTTT

J: TRBJ2-3
size: NA
V: TRBV20-1
D: TRBD1
CDR3: CSAGTGGLGADTQYF
DNA: TGCAGTGCTGGGACAGGGGGCTTGGGGGCAGATACGCAGTATTTT

J: TRBJ2-7
size: few
V: TRBV5-4
D: TRBD2
CDR3: CASSWEGYEQYF
DNA: TGTGCCAGCAGCTGGGAGGGCTACGAGCAGTACTTC

J: TRBJ2-5
size: NA
V: TRBV2
D: NA
CDR3: CASRYRRETQYF
DNA: TGTGCCAGCAGGTATCGGAGGGAGACCCAGTACTTC

J: TRBJ2-5
size: few
V: TRBV20-1
D: NA
CDR3: CSARDYGNPQETQYF
DNA: TGCAGTGCTAGAGATTACGGGAATCCCCAAGAGACCCAGTACTTC

J: TRBJ1-6
size: few
V: TRBV20-1
D: NA
CDR3: CSAREGQGINSPLHF
DNA: TGCAGTGCTAGAGAGGGGCAGGGGATTAATTCACCCCTCCACTTT

J: TRBJ1-3
size: few
V: TRBV7-2
D: NA
CDR3: CASSLAAGSGNTIYF
DNA: TGTGCCAGCAGCTTAGCGGCAGGGTCCGGAAACACCATATATTTT